A selection of T cell receptor beta chains follows, all from one sample in a study of T cell responses to AZD1222 COVID-19 vaccine. The assay was immunoSEQ multiplex PCR, and TCRdb's table has in-frame clones only and misses some. This table has about 78,000 clones, roughly nine tenths appearing once. The sample consisted of peripheral blood, taken on day 0 of AZD1222 vaccination. These receptors originate from an adult in good health. CDR3s include the opening cysteine and the closing phenylalanine or tryptophan. The D gene is left open where the match is weak. A row's size may be missing; if present it is once, few, many or a size class.

v_call	clone_size	j_call	cdr3_length	d_call	cdr3_aa	cdr3_nt
TRBV28	.	TRBJ2-2	17	.	CASSLPSGVDLTGELFF	TGTGCCAGCAGCCTCCCCTCGGGGGTTGATCTTACCGGGGAGCTGTTTTTT
TRBV19	.	TRBJ2-2	12	.	CASRTGGGELFF	TGTGCCAGTAGGACTGGGGGCGGGGAGCTGTTTTTT
TRBV11-1	.	TRBJ1-1	11	.	CASSLTNKAFF	TGTGCCAGCAGCCTCACGAACAAAGCTTTCTTT
TRBV4-3	.	TRBJ2-3	16	TRBD1	CASSHLGTGPTDTQYF	TGCGCCAGCAGCCACCTCGGGACAGGGCCCACAGATACGCAGTATTTT
TRBV4-2	.	TRBJ2-3	15	TRBD2	CASSQVRGSVDTQYF	TGTGCCAGCAGCCAAGTCCGCGGGAGTGTAGATACGCAGTATTTT
TRBV5-1	.	TRBJ2-7	15	.	CASSTGAVPSYEQYF	TGCGCCAGCAGCACGGGAGCGGTACCATCCTACGAGCAGTACTTC
TRBV12-3/TRBV12-4	.	TRBJ1-1	12	.	CASSLSGTEAFF	TGTGCCAGCAGTTTATCTGGGACTGAAGCTTTCTTT
TRBV4-1	.	TRBJ2-3	18	TRBD2	CASSQDEGLAGGADTQYF	TGCGCCAGCAGCCAAGATGAGGGACTAGCGGGAGGAGCAGATACGCAGTATTTT
TRBV29-1	.	TRBJ2-7	16	TRBD1	CSVLATGTGRSYEQYF	TGCAGCGTTTTAGCGACCGGGACAGGGAGGTCCTACGAGCAGTACTTC
TRBV5-1	.	TRBJ1-6	15	.	CASSLEAGGNSPLHF	TGCGCCAGCAGCTTGGAAGCCGGGGGGAATTCACCCCTCCACTTT
TRBV5-1	.	TRBJ1-3	16	.	CASSLGAGASGNTIYF	TGCGCCAGCAGCTTGGGGGCGGGTGCCTCTGGAAACACCATATATTTT
TRBV18	.	TRBJ2-3	15	.	CASSLGEGGTDTQYF	TGTGCCAGCTCACTCGGAGAGGGTGGCACAGATACGCAGTATTTT
TRBV6-2/TRBV6-3	.	TRBJ2-1	13	.	CASSYRGGLRAFF	TGTGCCAGCAGTTACCGAGGGGGTCTTAGGGCGTTCTTC
TRBV28	.	TRBJ1-3	17	.	CASSLQTTAVSGNTIYF	TGTGCCAGCAGTTTACAGACGACCGCTGTCTCTGGAAACACCATATATTTT
TRBV5-1	.	TRBJ2-5	15	.	CASSSWGGSKETQYF	TGCGCCAGCAGCTCCTGGGGCGGTTCTAAAGAGACCCAGTACTTC
TRBV6-5	.	TRBJ2-2	16	TRBD2	CASSYDREGLGGELFF	TGTGCCAGCAGTTACGACCGGGAGGGCCTGGGCGGGGAGCTGTTTTTT
TRBV12-3/TRBV12-4	.	TRBJ2-2	13	.	CASSSRMGGELFF	TGTGCCAGCAGTTCGAGGATGGGCGGGGAGCTGTTTTTT
TRBV3-1/TRBV3-2	.	TRBJ2-7	13	.	CASRPDRPYEQYF	TGTGCCAGCAGACCGGACAGACCCTACGAGCAGTACTTC
TRBV5-1	few	TRBJ1-2	16	TRBD1	CASSFGRAQGASGYTF	TGCGCCAGCAGCTTTGGTCGAGCTCAGGGGGCTAGTGGCTACACCTTC
TRBV5-1	.	TRBJ2-7	16	.	CASSLNSGLSSYEQYF	TGCGCCAGCAGCTTGAATAGCGGACTGAGCTCCTACGAGCAGTACTTC
TRBV7-6	.	TRBJ1-1	15	.	CASSRTGWTNTEAFF	TGTGCCAGCAGTCGTACAGGGTGGACGAACACTGAAGCTTTCTTT
TRBV24-1	few	TRBJ2-1	15	TRBD2	CATSDPTSERQEQFF	TGTGCCACCAGTGACCCGACTAGCGAACGCCAGGAGCAGTTCTTC
TRBV6-6	.	TRBJ2-7	12	.	CASKGRTHEQYF	TGTGCCAGCAAGGGAAGGACCCACGAGCAGTACTTC
TRBV24-1	.	TRBJ1-1	14	TRBD1	CATRLPGTDFEAFF	TGTGCCACCCGATTACCCGGGACAGATTTTGAAGCTTTCTTT
TRBV6-5	.	TRBJ1-5	14	.	CASGIQGFGQPQHF	TGTGCCAGCGGTATACAGGGATTCGGCCAGCCCCAGCATTTT
TRBV7-2	.	TRBJ2-7	13	.	CASSSPTRSEQYF	TGTGCCAGCAGCTCACCGACTAGATCCGAGCAGTACTTC
TRBV29-1	.	TRBJ2-5	14	.	CSVEEGRVQETQYF	TGCAGCGTTGAAGAGGGCAGGGTCCAAGAGACCCAGTACTTC
TRBV6-5	.	TRBJ1-2	14	TRBD1	CASRTGSDGYGYTF	TGTGCCAGCCGGACAGGGTCAGACGGCTATGGCTACACCTTC
TRBV3-1/TRBV3-2	once	TRBJ1-2	14	.	CASSQQVTNYGYTF	TGTGCCAGCAGCCAACAGGTCACTAACTATGGCTACACCTTC
TRBV7-2	.	TRBJ2-7	14	TRBD2	CASTLWAGGDEQYF	TGTGCCAGCACTCTTTGGGCGGGGGGCGATGAGCAGTACTTC
TRBV18	.	TRBJ1-1	13	.	CASSPGLNTEAFF	TGTGCCAGCTCACCAGGGTTGAACACTGAAGCTTTCTTT
TRBV4-2	.	TRBJ2-4	15	.	CASSQVGENINIQYF	TGTGCCAGCAGCCAAGTAGGAGAGAATATAAACATTCAGTACTTC
TRBV7-7	.	TRBJ2-2	15	.	CASSPLQPNTGELFF	TGTGCCAGCAGCCCCCTCCAACCGAACACCGGGGAGCTGTTTTTT
TRBV6-4	.	TRBJ1-5	15	.	CASSAMAGLNQPQHF	TGTGCCAGCAGTGCCATGGCAGGGCTCAATCAGCCCCAGCATTTT
TRBV6-2/TRBV6-3	.	TRBJ1-5	15	TRBD1	CASSSPGQGGQPQHF	TGTGCCAGCAGCTCTCCGGGACAGGGAGGACAGCCCCAGCATTTT
TRBV19	.	TRBJ2-1	19	TRBD2	CASSIPGLAGGSSYNEQFF	TGTGCCAGTAGTATCCCGGGACTAGCGGGAGGGAGCTCCTACAATGAGCAGTTCTTC
TRBV7-8	.	TRBJ1-2	11	.	CASSRGGFYTF	TGTGCCAGCAGCCGTGGGGGATTCTACACCTTC
TRBV5-1	once	TRBJ2-1	14	TRBD2	CASSERAGEGEQFF	TGCGCCAGCAGCGAGAGAGCGGGAGAGGGTGAGCAGTTCTTC
TRBV6-1	.	TRBJ1-5	14	.	CASSEGTEYQPQHF	TGTGCCAGCAGTGAAGGCACAGAGTATCAGCCCCAGCATTTT